These 15 T cell receptor beta chains share one sample of origin, sequenced in a study of post-analysis software for immune sequencing data. Included in the TCR beta cDNA libraries were unique molecular identifiers. TCRdb reprocessed the PCR reads with MiXCR, giving one entry per CDR3 protein. The repertoire holds approximately 570,000 distinct CDR3 sequences, with about 40% as singletons. Overall study findings and caveats: Five or six TRBV segments were significantly more frequent in patients than in controls. TRBV5-6, TRBV5-1 and TRBV20-1 were among these segments.

No antigens are known for them. The sample consisted of blood. The receptors derive from a girl between 10 and 17 years old with multiple sclerosis.

The gene calls are TRBV5-8 and TRBJ2-7; possibly TRBD1 for D (5 bases). Germline values: CDR1 SGHTS, CDR2 YDEGEE. Trimming pared 2 bases from V and 8 bases from J, leaving 11 bases between. This CDR3 has 12 amino acids. The CDR3 here is CASSLSRAKQYF. For the CDR3, the DNA is TGTGCCAGCAGCTTATCCAGGGCTAAGCAGTACTTC.

This clonotype was detected only a few times. The chain employs TRBV7-2 and TRBJ2-1; no definite D call. Per germline, CDR1 SGHTA and CDR2 FQGNSA. V lost 1 base and J 8 bases, leaving 6 bases between the germline ends. The CDR3 totals 12 residues. The CDR3 region is CASSLVVHEQFF. The CDR3, as DNA: TGTGCCAGCAGCTTAGTCGTCCATGAGCAGTTCTTC. Supplemented by reference TRBV7-2 and TRBJ2-1, the full variable domain reads GAGVSQSPSNKVTEKGKDVELRCDPISGHTALYWYRQSLGQGLEFLIYFQGNSAPDKSGLPSDRFSAERTGGSVSTLTIQRTQQEDSAVYLCASSLVVHEQFFGPGTRLTVL.

This clonotype was detected a few times. This rearrangement joins TRBV5-5 to TRBJ1-2; D perhaps matches TRBD1 (5 bases). CDR1 and CDR2 from the germline V gene are SGHKS and YYEKEE (reference sequence). The CDR3 has 16 amino acids. Trimming pared 0 bases from V and 8 bases from J, leaving 20 bases between. The CDR3 protein is CASSLVPEGTPGGYTF. DNA for the CDR3: TGTGCCAGCAGCTTGGTGCCGGAGGGGACGCCGGGAGGCTACACCTTC.

The V and J genes are TRBV12-3 or TRBV12-4 and TRBJ2-7; 7 bases line up with TRBD1. V shed 6 bases and J 0 bases; nucleotides not matched to a gene: 11. The CDR3 covers 16 residues. The CDR3 spells CASRTYRDSNSYEQYF. The DNA of the CDR3 is TGTGCCAGCAGAACCTACCGGGACAGCAACTCCTACGAGCAGTACTTC.

The chain combines TRBV12-3 or TRBV12-4 with TRBJ2-5; TRBD2 matches at 12 bases. The trim removed 6 bases at V and 1 base at J, leaving 9 bases unmatched. The CDR3 runs to 17 residues. CDR3 DNA: TGTGCCAGCAGCCCAGGGGCTAGCGGGAGGGTCCAAGAGACCCAGTACTTC. Translated: CASSPGASGRVQETQYF.

This clonotype was counted a few times. The V call is TRBV6-1, the J call TRBJ2-7, with a weak D call TRBD2 (6 bases). Germline values: CDR1 MNHNS, CDR2 SASEGT. This CDR3 spans 14 amino acids. V gave up 4 bases and J gave up 2 bases, with 12 bases separating them. This chain's CDR3 is CASSVRLGTYEQYF. For the CDR3, the DNA is TGTGCCAGCAGTGTACGACTAGGCACCTACGAGCAGTACTTC.

The V and J genes are TRBV6-1 and TRBJ1-1; D uncertain. Trimming took 2 bases from V and 3 from J, leaving 4 bases between them. Germline loops: CDR1 MNHNS, CDR2 SASEGT. CDR3 length: 12 amino acids. CDR3: CASSELYTEAFF. DNA of the CDR3: TGTGCCAGCAGTGAATTGTACACTGAAGCTTTCTTT.

A few counts support this clonotype. This chain uses TRBV11-2 with TRBJ2-1; TRBD1 agrees at 7 bases. Germline V CDR1 and CDR2: SGHAT, FQNNGV. V lost 3 bases, J lost 5 bases, and 4 bases stayed unmatched. The CDR3 has 14 residues. CDR3 amino acids: CASSLGTADNEQFF. CDR3 coding DNA: TGTGCCAGCAGCTTGGGGACAGCTGACAATGAGCAGTTCTTC.

J is TRBJ1-2 and V is TRBV6-5; tentatively, D is TRBD1 (5 bases). With 0 bases removed from V and 7 bases from J, the gap between germline ends came to 12 bases. This CDR3 has 14 amino acids. CDR1 and CDR2 from the germline V gene are MNHEY and SVGAGI. The CDR3: CASSYSQGQSGYTF. In DNA, the CDR3 is TGTGCCAGCAGTTACTCTCAGGGTCAGAGTGGCTACACCTTC.

V gene TRBV10-3 combines with J gene TRBJ2-1; 9 bases are a match to TRBD2. This CDR3 contains 15 residues. Trimming took 2 bases from V and 9 from J; bases not matched to a gene: 8. Per the germline V gene, CDR1 is ENHRY and CDR2 is SYGVKD. The CDR3 loop is CAISERLAGSTEQFF. In DNA, the CDR3 is TGTGCCATCAGTGAGAGGCTAGCGGGAAGTACTGAGCAGTTCTTC.

This chain joins TRBV30 and TRBJ1-1; maybe TRBD1 (5 bases). The CDR3 extends over 12 amino acids. Germline-derived CDR1 and CDR2 are GTSNPN and SVGIG (reference sequence). Trimming removed 0 bases from V and 11 bases from J, with 13 bases in between. CDR3 sequence reads: CAWSVLQGGAFF. The CDR3 DNA follows: TGTGCCTGGAGTGTACTTCAGGGTGGCGCTTTCTTT.

This clonotype was found a few times. The chain uses TRBV7-8 and TRBJ2-1, with D unclear. Germline V gives CDR1 SGHVS, CDR2 FQNEAQ. The germline V and J ends were trimmed by 1 base and 4 bases, with 14 bases remaining between them. The length of the CDR3 is 16 residues. The CDR3, as DNA: TGTGCCAGCAGCTTAGTCCCCTCGCAGGATTACAATGAGCAGTTCTTC. This sequence encodes CASSLVPSQDYNEQFF.

V is TRBV20-1 and J is TRBJ2-5, with TRBD1 as a possible D gene (5 bases). Germline assignment: CDR1 DFQATT and CDR2 SNEGSKA (reference sequence). This CDR3 comprises 13 residues. Trimming left V 1 base short and J 7 bases short, with 13 bases between. The DNA for the CDR3 is TGCAGTGCTAGAGGGGGCCTTAAAGGGACCCAGTACTTC. This encodes CSARGGLKGTQYF.

This rearrangement joins TRBV5-1 to TRBJ2-3; TRBD2 matches at 13 bases. Germline values: CDR1 SGHRS, CDR2 YFSETQ. Trimming at V came to 0 bases and at J to 2 bases, leaving 9 bases not matched to a gene. CDR3 length: 19 amino acids. The CDR3, as DNA: TGCGCCAGCAGCTTGGGACTAGCGGGGGGCACCGGCTTCACAGATACGCAGTATTTT. It specifies CASSLGLAGGTGFTDTQYF.

The V gene is TRBV12-3 or TRBV12-4, the J gene TRBJ1-1; D is unresolved. The CDR3 spans 14 residues. Trimming stripped 1 base from V and 1 base from J, with 7 bases between. The CDR3: CASSLGSGNTEAFF. As DNA, the CDR3 is TGTGCCAGCAGTTTAGGATCAGGGAACACTGAAGCTTTCTTT.